Listed here are 27 T cell receptor beta chains from one sample, sequenced in a study of metastatic and nonmetastatic thyroid tumors. TCRdb re-analyzed the PCR reads using MiXCR. The repertoire holds 35,000 to 50,000 clones, less than 5% seen once, with about a tenth in the top ten. Each patient went into thyroid surgery without having received any treatment. The material sequenced was blood. The receptors here all came from a female donor with papillary thyroid cancer or a benign thyroid nodule (not recorded which). Some clones in this sample may be carry-over from other donors' samples.

This clone was counted many times. In DNA form, the CDR3 reads TGTGCCAGCAGCCATCGGACTAGCGGGAGCCAAGGGGGTTACGAGCAGTACTTC. This translates into CASSHRTSGSQGGYEQYF. This sequence joins TRBV3-1 and TRBJ2-7; TRBD2 matches at 13 bases. In germline, CDR1 is LGHDT, CDR2 YNNKEL (reference sequence). CDR3 length: 18 residues. J lost 4 bases, V lost 3 bases, and 12 bases had no gene match.

This clone showed up many times. The chain recombines TRBV19 with TRBJ2-7; D gene ambiguous. Trimming left V 5 bases short and J 5 bases short, with 13 bases between. The CDR3 consists of 13 residues. Per the germline V gene, CDR1 is LNHDA and CDR2 is SQIVND (reference sequence). CDR3 in DNA: TGTGCCAGTAGTGTCCGTGGTCCCCACGAGCAGTACTTC. Encoded protein: CASSVRGPHEQYF. The full variable domain, with the rest looked up from reference TRBV19 and TRBJ2-7, is DGGITQSPKYLFRKEGQNVTLSCEQNLNHDAMYWYRQDPGQGLRLIYYSQIVNDFQKGDIAEGYSVSREKKESFPLTVTSAQKNPTAFYLCASSVRGPHEQYFGPGTRLTVT.

There are a few counts of this clone. The rearrangement joins TRBV20-1 to TRBJ2-2; 7 nucleotides match TRBD2. The trim removed 2 bases at V and 1 base at J, leaving 4 bases unmatched. Germline CDR1 reads DFQATT; CDR2 reads SNEGSKA (reference sequence). CDR3 length: 15 amino acids. Written as DNA, the CDR3 is TGCAGTGCTAGATACTCGGGGGGGAACACCGGGGAGCTGTTTTTT. Translation gives CSARYSGGNTGELFF.

To note about this clone: A single base separates this from a much larger clone, so it may be a read error. V gene TRBV20-1 combines with J gene TRBJ2-5, with no clear D. Trimming pared 0 bases from V and 1 base from J, leaving 12 bases between. This CDR3 spans 15 amino acids. Per germline, CDR1 DFQATT and CDR2 SNEGSKA (reference sequence). CDR3 coding DNA: TGCAGTGCTAGAGATTCCCAGTGGATCCAAGAGACCCAGTACTTC. Its protein product is CSARDSQWIQETQYF.

With respect to this clone: The same CDR3 is also encoded by other DNA sequences in this sample. The chain links TRBV12-3 or TRBV12-4 to TRBJ2-2; D is undetermined. V was cut by 3 bases and J by 2 bases, with 7 bases left in between. The CDR3 is 14 residues long. Here the CDR3 reads CASSFNTNTGELFF. CDR3 nucleotides: TGTGCCAGCAGTTTTAACACCAACACCGGGGAGCTGTTTTTT.

This clone occurred many times. The genes are TRBV6-1 and TRBJ2-7; 8 bases agree with TRBD2. V was pared by 2 bases and J by 4 bases, with 7 bases of the junction left unmatched. Per germline, CDR1 MNHNS and CDR2 SASEGT. The CDR3 consists of 15 residues. DNA for the CDR3: TGTGCCAGCAGTGAACTGTGGACTAGCACGTACGAGCAGTACTTC. Encoded protein: CASSELWTSTYEQYF.

Many counts were recorded for this clone. The chain employs TRBV7-9 and TRBJ2-7, with TRBD2 identical over 7 bases. Germline V gene sequence: CDR1 SEHNR, CDR2 FQNEAQ (reference sequence). After removal of 5 bases from V and 0 bases from J, the junction contained 16 bases not matched to a gene. This CDR3 has 18 amino acids. Here the CDR3 DNA reads TGTGCCAGCAGCCCCCGTGCCGGTTTCGGGGGGAGCTCCTACGAGCAGTACTTC. As protein: CASSPRAGFGGSSYEQYF. Supplemented by reference TRBV7-9 and TRBJ2-7, the full variable domain reads DTGVSQNPRHKITKRGQNVTFRCDPISEHNRLYWYRQTLGQGPEFLTYFQNEAQLEKSRLLSDRFSAERPKGSFSTLEIQRTEQGDSAMYLCASSPRAGFGGSSYEQYFGPGTRLTVT.

This chain links TRBV19 with TRBJ2-7; D gene unclear. This CDR3 has 13 amino acids. The germline V gene has CDR1 LNHDA and CDR2 SQIVND (reference sequence). V lost 7 bases, J lost 6 bases, and 16 bases lay in between. CDR3 amino acids: CASIPQVLVEQYF. The CDR3 DNA follows: TGTGCCAGTATCCCCCAGGTGCTAGTCGAGCAGTACTTC. The whole variable domain, remainder taken from reference TRBV19 and TRBJ2-7, is DGGITQSPKYLFRKEGQNVTLSCEQNLNHDAMYWYRQDPGQGLRLIYYSQIVNDFQKGDIAEGYSVSREKKESFPLTVTSAQKNPTAFYLCASIPQVLVEQYFGPGTRLTVT.

The sample holds many counts of this clone. This sample includes further DNA sequences coding for the same CDR3. This rearrangement joins TRBV2 to TRBJ2-1, with D uncertain. The CDR3 covers 11 residues. Germline-derived CDR1 and CDR2 are SNHLY and FYNNEI. The ends were cut back, 3 bases at V and 3 bases at J, with 0 bases in the middle. The CDR3: CASSDYNEQFF. The CDR3 DNA is TGTGCCAGCAGTGACTACAATGAGCAGTTCTTC.

This clone showed up many times. The J gene is TRBJ2-2, the V gene TRBV20-1; 12 nucleotides agree with TRBD2. The CDR3 runs to 16 residues. V lost 4 bases, J lost 5 bases, and 8 bases stayed unmatched. Germline assignment: CDR1 DFQATT and CDR2 SNEGSKA (reference sequence). CDR3 DNA: TGCAGTGCTACGCGACTAGCGGGAGCTAGGACCGGGGAGCTGTTTTTT. As protein: CSATRLAGARTGELFF.

By sample share, this clone is medium-sized (0.01 to 0.1%). Written as DNA, the CDR3 is TGTGCCAGCAGTTACTTCCCGAGACAGAGGTTTGGCTACACCTTC. It encodes CASSYFPRQRFGYTF. The chain has TRBV6-5 and TRBJ1-2; TRBD1 is a possible D gene (5 bases). Looked up from germline, CDR1 is MNHEY and CDR2 is SVGAGI. The ends were cut back, 1 base at V and 7 bases at J, with 16 bases in the middle. The CDR3 covers 15 residues.

This clone was seen many times. This sequence joins TRBV7-9 and TRBJ2-3; D gene unclear. The CDR3 is 12 residues long. Germline CDR1 is SEHNR and CDR2 is FQNEAQ (reference sequence). V lost 4 bases to trimming and J lost 6 bases, with 8 bases between them. CDR3 protein: CASSYAVDTQYF. The CDR3 bases are TGTGCCAGCAGCTACGCGGTTGATACGCAGTATTTT.

This clone was seen ten or more times. The rearrangement links TRBV29-1 to TRBJ2-1; TRBD1 matches 9 bases. The CDR3 totals 14 residues. Germline CDR1 is SQVTM and CDR2 is ANQGSEA. V was pared by 6 bases and J by 6 bases, with 9 bases of the junction left unmatched. CDR3 in DNA: TGCAGCGTCGAGGACAGGGGTGGAGGCAATGAGCAGTTCTTC. This encodes CSVEDRGGGNEQFF.

This clone showed up many times. The chain links TRBV7-2 to TRBJ2-7, with TRBD1 matching 7 bases. The CDR3 sequence is 15 residues long. The germline gives CDR1 SGHTA, CDR2 FQGNSA. Losses at the gene ends were 1 base for V and 2 bases for J; bases not matched to a gene: 5. CDR3 DNA sequence: TGTGCCAGCAGCTTAGACCCAGGGGGTACCTACGAGCAGTACTTC. It codes for CASSLDPGGTYEQYF.

This clone was counted ten times or more. This chain uses TRBV9 with TRBJ1-6; no clear D gene. Trimming cost V 0 bases and J 6 bases, with 4 bases left between them. Germline values: CDR1 SGDLS, CDR2 YYNGEE. There are 13 residues in the CDR3. CDR3: CASSVAVNSPLHF. CDR3 sequence (DNA): TGTGCCAGCAGCGTAGCGGTTAATTCACCCCTCCACTTT.

There are many counts of this clone. The DNA for the CDR3 is TGTGCCATCAGTGAGTCGGCTAGCGGGATCTACGAGCAGTACTTC. Translating gives CAISESASGIYEQYF. The J gene is TRBJ2-7, the V gene TRBV10-3, with 9 bases aligning to TRBD2. Trimming cost V 0 bases and J 3 bases; bases outside gene matches: 3. Germline lookup yields CDR1 ENHRY and CDR2 SYGVKD. The length of the CDR3 is 15 residues.

A word on this clone: This clone may be a read error of a much larger clone one base away. The rearrangement joins TRBV5-5 to TRBJ1-1, with 7 bases lining up with TRBD1. The CDR3 is 15 residues long. Germline CDR1 and CDR2: SGHKS and YYEKEE (reference sequence). J lost 7 bases, V lost 9 bases, and 18 bases had no gene match. The CDR3 protein is CAIPSKGGYPFEAFF. The CDR3 region has the DNA TGTGCCATCCCTTCAAAAGGGGGCTATCCCTTTGAAGCTTTCTTT.

The chain is built from TRBV12-3 or TRBV12-4 and TRBJ1-1, with D possibly TRBD1 on 6 matching bases. The V and J ends lost 4 bases and 1 base respectively, with 13 bases between them. This CDR3 region has 15 residues. CDR3: CASSSTGTSNTEAFF. CDR3 nucleotides: TGTGCCAGCAGTTCCACCGGGACATCGAACACTGAAGCTTTCTTT.

This clone has at least ten counts. The V call is TRBV6-7, the J call TRBJ2-1, with 15 positions matching TRBD2. TRBV6-7 is sorted into the ORF group, with uncertain function. The J segment lost 0 bases and the V segment lost 11 bases, leaving 14 bases of the junction unmatched. This CDR3 contains 19 residues. In nucleotides, the CDR3 is TGTGCCCCCGGACTAGCGGGAGGGCCGGACACAAGCTCCTACAATGAGCAGTTCTTC. It yields the protein CAPGLAGGPDTSSYNEQFF.

This clone came up many times. At the DNA level, this CDR3 is encoded by other sequences in the same sample as well. This rearrangement joins TRBV6-4 to TRBJ1-1; 8 nucleotides match TRBD1. The V gene's germline CDR1 is MRHNA and CDR2 SNTAGT. J was trimmed by 8 bases and V by 4 bases; bases with no gene match: 9. The CDR3 is 14 residues long. The CDR3 protein is CASSANPGTGEAFF. For the CDR3, the DNA is TGTGCCAGCAGTGCCAACCCAGGGACAGGCGAAGCTTTCTTT.

V gene TRBV20-1 combines with J gene TRBJ2-5; 10 nucleotides match TRBD2. V trimming: 1 base; J trimming: 4 bases; junction bases outside the gene matches: 9. Germline CDR1 reads DFQATT; CDR2 reads SNEGSKA (reference sequence). This CDR3 has 16 residues. CDR3 sequence (DNA): TGCAGTGCTAGAGGAATCAGCGGGAGGGCCATAGAGACCCAGTACTTC. This sequence encodes CSARGISGRAIETQYF.

This clone was observed at least ten times. The chain links TRBV6-1 to TRBJ2-5, with TRBD1 matching 7 bases. Germline CDR1 MNHNS, CDR2 SASEGT. V lost 6 bases to trimming and J lost 3 bases; unmatched junction nucleotides: 7. This CDR3 spans 14 amino acids. The CDR3 DNA reads as TGTGCCAGCAGGACAGGGTCCGCGGAAGAGACCCAGTACTTC. It yields the protein CASRTGSAEETQYF.

A few counts support this clone. V gene TRBV6-1 combines with J gene TRBJ2-2; 9 bases align to TRBD1. Looked up from germline, CDR1 is MNHNS and CDR2 is SASEGT. The length of the CDR3 is 16 residues. With 5 bases clipped from V and 1 base from J, the junction kept 5 bases outside the gene matches. Written as DNA, the CDR3 is TGTGCCAGCAGTCGGGACAGGGAAAGGAACACCGGGGAGCTGTTTTTT. Protein product: CASSRDRERNTGELFF.

Many counts were recorded for this clone. V gene TRBV5-5 combines with J gene TRBJ1-1, with 9 bases matching TRBD1. The junction had 7 bases not matched to a gene; V was cut back by 0 bases and J by 4 bases. The CDR3 runs to 16 residues. Per germline, CDR1 SGHKS and CDR2 YYEKEE (reference sequence). The chain's CDR3 is CASSLAGQGSSTEAFF. The DNA of the CDR3 is TGTGCCAGCAGCTTGGCGGGACAGGGATCGAGCACTGAAGCTTTCTTT.

This clone was counted many times. V usage is TRBV10-3 and J usage is TRBJ2-1; 8 nucleotides align to TRBD2. Per the germline V gene, CDR1 is ENHRY and CDR2 is SYGVKD. The junction had 5 bases not matched to a gene; V was cut back by 4 bases and J by 3 bases. The length of the CDR3 is 15 residues. The CDR3 DNA follows: TGTGCCATCAGTGCTCCGGGACTAGACTACAATGAGCAGTTCTTC. This translates into CAISAPGLDYNEQFF.

This clone was recorded at least ten times. This chain joins TRBV15 and TRBJ2-1, with TRBD2 matching 10 bases. Per the germline V gene, CDR1 is LNHNV and CDR2 is YYDKDF (reference sequence). The J segment lost 7 bases and the V segment lost 3 bases, leaving 9 bases of the junction unmatched. The CDR3 runs 16 residues. CDR3 DNA sequence: TGTGCCACCAGCAGGGCTCCGGGACTAGCGAGGAATGAGCAGTTCTTC. Amino acid sequence: CATSRAPGLARNEQFF.

This clone was recorded at least ten times. CDR3 nucleotides: TGTGCCAGCAGCTTCGATACCTACGAGCAGTACTTC. It specifies CASSFDTYEQYF. The chain combines TRBV11-3 with TRBJ2-7, with D hard to call. Trimming shortened V by 3 bases and J by 2 bases, and 5 bases separated the two germline ends. The CDR3 covers 12 residues. Germline CDR1 reads SGHNT; CDR2 reads YENEEA.